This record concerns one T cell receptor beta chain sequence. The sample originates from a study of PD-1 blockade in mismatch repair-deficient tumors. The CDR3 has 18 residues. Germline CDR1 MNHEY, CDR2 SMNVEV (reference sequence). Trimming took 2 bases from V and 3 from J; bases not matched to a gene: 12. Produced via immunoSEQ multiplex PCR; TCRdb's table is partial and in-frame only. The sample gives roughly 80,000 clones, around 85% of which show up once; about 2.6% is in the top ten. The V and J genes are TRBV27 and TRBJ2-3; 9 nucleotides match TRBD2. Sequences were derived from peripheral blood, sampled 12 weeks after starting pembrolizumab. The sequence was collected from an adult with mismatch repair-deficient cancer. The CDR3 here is CASSLPPRPSGRTDTQYF. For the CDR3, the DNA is TGTGCCAGCAGTTTACCACCCCGTCCCAGCGGGAGGACAGATACGCAGTATTTT.